Listed here are 22 T cell receptor beta chains from one sample, sequenced in a study of shared clonotypes between healthy human individuals. Profiling relied on immunoSEQ multiplex PCR, and the TCRdb table lists in-frame clones only, not all of them. The top ten hold around 0.13% of the sample, which has about 2 million clones, roughly 94% seen once. Input material: naive CD4+ T cells sorted from blood. Subset described: CD45RA+ positively selected. The receptors here all came from a man aged 18-30 years in good health.

This sequence joins TRBV10-1 and TRBJ2-1; a weak D match, TRBD1 (6 bases). Trimming shortened V by 4 bases and J by 7 bases, and 14 bases separated the two germline ends. Germline-derived CDR1 and CDR2 are WNHNN and SYGVQD (reference sequence). The CDR3 is made up of 14 amino acids. For the CDR3, the DNA is TGCGCCAGCAGTGTGGGACACCCAAGGAATGAGCAGTTCTTC. Protein: CASSVGHPRNEQFF.

The sample holds one count of this clone. V usage is TRBV6-1 and J usage is TRBJ2-7; D ambiguous. In germline, CDR1 is MNHNS, CDR2 SASEGT. The CDR3 length is 13 residues. Trimming removed 1 base at V and 2 bases at J, with 6 bases between. This CDR3 reads CASSEEAPYEQYF. In DNA form, the CDR3 reads TGTGCCAGCAGTGAAGAAGCCCCCTACGAGCAGTACTTC.

The V gene is TRBV10-3, the J gene TRBJ2-5; D is possibly TRBD2 (6 bases). There are 13 residues in the CDR3. Germline assignment: CDR1 ENHRY and CDR2 SYGVKD. Deletions cut 3 bases from V and 9 bases from J, with 14 bases between. The CDR3 region is CAISDGGTTPQYF. For the CDR3, the DNA is TGTGCCATCAGTGACGGGGGTACTACCCCCCAGTACTTC.

CDR3 sequence (DNA): TGTGCCATCCGAGGGAACCCTATGACCGGGGAGCTGTTTTTT. Its protein is CAIRGNPMTGELFF. The chain links TRBV10-3 to TRBJ2-2; D perhaps matches TRBD2 (5 bases). V gave up 8 bases and J gave up 5 bases, with 15 bases separating them. The CDR3 consists of 14 residues. Germline V CDR1 and CDR2: ENHRY, SYGVKD.

The V call is TRBV19, the J call TRBJ1-5, with 7 nucleotides matching TRBD1. Germline assignment: CDR1 LNHDA and CDR2 SQIVND (reference sequence). V lost 3 bases and J lost 2; bases outside the gene matches: 4. The CDR3 covers 15 residues. The CDR3 DNA reads as TGTGCCAGTAGTATTGGGCAGGGGGGCAATCAGCCCCAGCATTTT. Protein sequence: CASSIGQGGNQPQHF.

This clone was detected once. A read error may produce the germline difference seen at one junction end. The rearrangement joins TRBV7-7 to TRBJ2-5, with D tentatively TRBD1 (7 bases). CDR3 length equals 13 residues. Germline values: CDR1 SSHAT, CDR2 FNYEAQ (reference sequence). The CDR3 nucleotides read TGTGCTAGCAGCCCAGGGGGGCAAGAGACCCAGTACTTC. The encoded protein is CASSPGGQETQYF.

This chain links TRBV18 with TRBJ2-7; a possible D gene is TRBD2 (6 bases). Germline lookup yields CDR1 KGHSH and CDR2 LQKENI. The CDR3 is 15 residues long. V gave up 4 bases and J gave up 4 bases, with 17 bases separating them. CDR3 DNA: TGTGCCAGCTCACTAGGTAGCTCAGGGACTTACGAGCAGTACTTC. Residues: CASSLGSSGTYEQYF.

V gene TRBV2 combines with J gene TRBJ2-7, with a possible D match to TRBD1 (6 bases). Trimming pared 4 bases from V and 4 bases from J, leaving 14 bases between. Germline V gene sequence: CDR1 SNHLY, CDR2 FYNNEI. This CDR3 has 14 amino acids. The CDR3 region has the DNA TGTGCCAGCAGTGGGGACACTCGGAAATACGAGCAGTACTTC. This gives the protein CASSGDTRKYEQYF.

This clone was seen once. The chain links TRBV5-1 to TRBJ2-1, with 7 nucleotides matching TRBD1. CDR1 and CDR2 (germline): SGHRS, YFSETQ. This CDR3 comprises 14 residues. Trimming at V came to 3 bases and at J to 5 bases, leaving 5 bases not matched to a gene. The CDR3: CASSWADRDNEQFF. The CDR3 coding sequence is TGCGCCAGCAGCTGGGCCGACAGGGACAATGAGCAGTTCTTC.

To note about this clone: The same CDR3 can be traced to other DNA sequences in this sample. The chain is built from TRBV2 and TRBJ2-1; 12 bases agree with TRBD2. This CDR3 spans 14 amino acids. Germline V gene data show CDR1 as SNHLY and CDR2 as FYNNEI. V trimming: 5 bases; J trimming: 7 bases; junction bases outside the gene matches: 3. CDR3 amino acids: CASSLAGGYNEQFF. The CDR3 bases are TGTGCCAGCAGTCTAGCGGGAGGGTATAATGAGCAGTTCTTC. Drawing the rest from reference TRBV2 and TRBJ2-1, the complete variable domain is EPEVTQTPSHQVTQMGQEVILRCVPISNHLYFYWYRQILGQKVEFLVSFYNNEISEKSEIFDDQFSVERPDGSNFTLKIRSTKLEDSAMYFCASSLAGGYNEQFFGPGTRLTVL.

This clone was recorded only once. The chain employs TRBV29-1 and TRBJ1-4, with TRBD1 identical over 8 bases. The CDR3 length is 15 residues. With V trimmed by 3 bases and J by 8 bases, 11 bases remained unmatched. Germline lookup yields CDR1 SQVTM and CDR2 ANQGSEA. CDR3 amino acids: CSVEGDRGGGEKLFF. Written as DNA, the CDR3 is TGCAGCGTTGAGGGAGACAGGGGCGGGGGCGAAAAACTGTTTTTT.

This chain links TRBV6-5 with TRBJ1-5; D is uncertain. The V end was cut by 8 bases, the J end by 1 base, with 15 bases between. The germline CDR1 and CDR2 sequences are MNHEY and SVGAGI. CDR3 length: 15 amino acids. The CDR3 reads CASASVGLSNQPQHF. CDR3 nucleotides: TGTGCCAGCGCATCGGTAGGTCTAAGCAATCAGCCCCAGCATTTT.

V usage is TRBV28 and J usage is TRBJ1-5, with D maybe TRBD1 (6 bases). CDR1 MDHEN and CDR2 SYDVKM come from the germline V gene. Trimming took 4 bases from V and 11 from J, leaving 9 bases between them. CDR3 length: 11 residues. The CDR3 coding sequence is TGTGCCAGCAGTTCCCAGGGGACCCAGCATTTT. Residues: CASSSQGTQHF.

Remarks on this clone: The sample has other DNA sequences that encode this CDR3 too. This chain connects TRBV25-1 to TRBJ1-4; D uncertain. The germline CDR1 and CDR2 sequences are MGHDK and SYGVNS. Trimming cost V 1 base and J 2 bases, with 8 bases left between them. The CDR3 has 15 amino acids. The CDR3 protein is CASSEWRETNEKLFF. CDR3 coding DNA: TGTGCCAGCAGTGAATGGAGGGAGACTAATGAAAAACTGTTTTTT. Filled out from reference TRBV25-1 and TRBJ1-4, the complete variable domain reads EADIYQTPRYLVIGTGKKITLECSQTMGHDKMYWYQQDPGMELHLIHYSYGVNSTEKGDLSSESTVSRIRTEHFPLTLESARPSHTSQYLCASSEWRETNEKLFFGSGTQLSVL.

The V gene is TRBV6-6, the J gene TRBJ2-1; D is unclear. The CDR3 length is 11 residues. Trimming took off 10 bases at V and 7 bases at J, with 11 bases between the two ends. CDR1 and CDR2 from the germline V gene are MNHNY and SVGAGI (reference sequence). Here the CDR3 DNA reads TGTGCCACCCAATCAGGAAATGAGCAGTTCTTC. This encodes CATQSGNEQFF.

The J gene is TRBJ2-1, the V gene TRBV5-8, with 10 bases fitting TRBD2. Germline V gene data show CDR1 as SGHTS and CDR2 as YDEGEE. Trimming took 0 bases from V and 8 from J; bases not matched to a gene: 8. This CDR3 contains 16 residues. The CDR3 DNA follows: TGTGCCAGCAGCTTGGGGCTAGCGGGAGTTGGTGATGAGCAGTTCTTC. Protein sequence: CASSLGLAGVGDEQFF.

The CDR3 region has the DNA TGCGCCAGCAGCTTGGCCAACAGGGACTATGGCTACACCTTC. Residues: CASSLANRDYGYTF. V and J are TRBV5-1 and TRBJ1-2, with D maybe TRBD1 (6 bases). The germline gives CDR1 SGHRS, CDR2 YFSETQ. The CDR3 length is 14 residues. V gave up 0 bases and J gave up 3 bases, with 9 bases separating them.

The genes are TRBV12-5 and TRBJ1-2; D gene ambiguous. CDR3 length equals 15 residues. The V gene's germline CDR1 is LGHNT and CDR2 FRNRAP. Trimming shortened V by 7 bases and J by 2 bases, and 17 bases separated the two germline ends. The CDR3 region has the DNA TGTGCTAGTGCCCTATCGGCAGGCTCCAACTATGGCTACACCTTC. Its translation is CASALSAGSNYGYTF.

This chain links TRBV7-2 with TRBJ1-3, with D unclear. Germline V gives CDR1 SGHTA, CDR2 FQGNSA. The CDR3 is 15 amino acids. V shed 0 bases and J shed 0 bases, with 6 bases lying between them. The CDR3: CASSLARASGNTIYF. The CDR3 DNA is TGTGCCAGCAGCTTAGCTCGTGCCTCTGGAAACACCATATATTTT.

This chain uses TRBV5-4 with TRBJ2-3; 8 nucleotides agree with TRBD2. Germline lookup yields CDR1 SGHNT and CDR2 YYREEE (reference sequence). The CDR3 has 14 amino acids. The V segment lost 4 bases and the J segment 5 bases; nucleotides outside the gene matches: 6. DNA for the CDR3: TGTGCCAGCAGCGGCGGGAGCGGGAGAGATACGCAGTATTTT. Translation: CASSGGSGRDTQYF.

Of note for this clone: Mismatch with germline at one junction end may stem from a read error. This rearrangement joins TRBV25-1 to TRBJ2-5; maybe TRBD1 (5 bases). The CDR3 is made up of 11 amino acids. Germline V gene lookup returns CDR1 MGHDK and CDR2 SYGVNS. CDR3: CASSEIGDFDF. The CDR3 DNA sequence: TGTGCCAGCAGTGAAATAGGGGATTTCGACTTC.

This chain uses TRBV6-5 with TRBJ2-7; D may be TRBD2 (6 bases). Germline CDR1 and CDR2: MNHEY and SVGAGI. V was pared by 0 bases and J by 3 bases, with 15 bases between. This CDR3 has 16 residues. CDR3 residues: CASSYSSSGSLYEQYF. CDR3 nucleotide sequence: TGTGCCAGCAGTTACTCGAGCTCCGGGAGTCTCTACGAGCAGTACTTC.